This T cell receptor beta chain stems from a study of blood T cell repertoires in COVID-19. In the original analysis: Reference gene primer amplification gave nucleated cell count estimates. This table comes from immunoSEQ multiplex PCR, and its TCRdb copy is limited to in-frame clones, with some not included. That table gives V, J and clone size, and the DNA gave D and trimming. The sample lists about 250,000 clones, around 88% occurring once. Germline values: CDR1 SGHRS, CDR2 YFSETQ. V was trimmed by 0 bases and J by 3 bases, leaving 10 bases between them. This CDR3 contains 15 residues. The source material was peripheral blood. This sequence was found in a woman aged 30 to 39 with COVID-19, enrolled during active disease. V and J are TRBV5-1 and TRBJ1-5; D remains ambiguous. Written as DNA, the CDR3 is TGCGCCAGCAGCTTGGACGGCGGAAACAATCAGCCCCAGCATTTT. Its protein product is CASSLDGGNNQPQHF.